This T cell receptor beta chain emerged from a study of cytomegalovirus exposure and HLA in healthy donors (dated 2017 in TCRdb). Study-wide context: An earlier analysis of several hundred of the donors reported about 290 Gb of sequence data and some 100 million unique TCR beta sequences from around 200 million T cells. The T cell repertoires of about 700 subjects were profiled by immunosequencing and related to cytomegalovirus serostatus. Class I and class II HLA loci were covered by the typing at four-digit resolution. Every repertoire in the discovery cohort had been generated on one and the same sequencing platform. The study aimed to test whether cataloging public T cell receptors could reveal signatures of past pathogen exposure. An early release that covered 500 to 800 HLA-typed donors contained 250 to 350 gigabases of sequencing data and 65 million to 100 million unique TCR sequences. On average, around 200,000 unique TCR beta nucleotide sequences were sequenced per donor among 398 genotyped donors of the cohort, with around 19% of those sequences being non-productive. The study combined high-throughput TCR immunosequencing, statistical association of individual TCRs with disease status, and machine learning to predict cytomegalovirus infection status. In the later analysis, no new phenotypic data were used to find candidate immune exposures; instead, reliance was placed on TCR beta sequences and their occurrence across donors. The genetic ancestry cluster associated with self-reported Caucasian donors included roughly 84% of the roughly 400 genotyped donors. A later analysis re-examined previously published TCR beta repertoires from about 700 donors and added high-resolution HLA genotyping to investigate patterns of TCR occurrence. A later genetic analysis used genome-wide SNP genotypes for about three fifths of the 666 donors, treating that subset as a discovery cohort. Roughly five DR-DQ haplotypes were handled as single units for association and clustering, since linkage in the cohort was strong. Typing coverage varied by locus: roughly 629-640 donors for A, B, C, DRB1 and DQB1; approximately 500 for DQA1; over 600 for DPA1; approximately 490 for DPB1. To decide whether each TCR beta V gene segment behaved as functional or pseudogenic, an earlier analysis of approximately 590 of the donors relied on high-throughput TCR beta sequencing. Along with the roughly 710-subject first cohort, a separate validation cohort of around 120 different subjects was used. Donor age, sex, ethnicity and CMV serostatus were compiled alongside the repertoire data.

With respect to this clone: Its specific antigen is unknown. No clone much larger than this one lies a single base away; base qualities are absent.

The paper's findings and limits, for the study overall: The classifier was reported to diagnose cytomegalovirus status with high specificity and sensitivity in both the original and validation cohorts. Compared with the approximately 670-donor mean, donors in an Asian-associated ancestry cluster had fewer N-insertions in productive TCRs, according to a later genetic analysis. In a later analysis, most CMV-associated TCR beta chains were found to appear HLA-restricted, with HLA associations seemingly driven largely by CMV exposure. When HLA alleles, especially DR and DQ, strongly co-occurred, attributing TCR associations to individual alleles was difficult. Because counts were too low, about 15 rarely observed V segments, including chromosome 9 orphons, were left out of the earlier analysis of some 640 of the donors. The 87-base-pair reads could not distinguish some IMGT-functional V segments, including TRBV6-2 and TRBV6-3, so those segments were excluded. In an earlier analysis of approximately 590 of the donors, most TCR beta V segments appeared in productive rearrangements about 87% or about 30% of the time, broadly matching IMGT annotations. Across donors, most TCR sequences were observed very rarely, whereas some public TCRs were present in many individuals. In a later genetic analysis, a missense DCLRE1C variant was associated with V-gene and J-gene trimming of TCR beta chains, and the association was replicated in an independent cohort. The cohort was sequenced for TCR beta chains only, and without alpha or paired-chain data the features that could be detected were limited. A total of roughly 160 TCR beta chains were listed by the study as associated with cytomegalovirus. For the cohort, immune exposure information was limited to CMV serostatus. Compared with equally common non-associated chains, HLA-associated TCR beta chains in a later analysis were more clonally expanded and had lower generation probabilities. Because HLA typing was missing for some donors at each locus, association tests included only the typed subset. A cluster of highly shared sequence variants was judged likely to be a technical artifact of the sequencing pipeline. Linkage disequilibrium might explain the correlated functional status among segregating V segments, but an unknown experimental factor could not be excluded. A further reported finding was that TCR beta sequences accurately predicted the HLA-A and HLA-B alleles for most subjects in the first cohort. In a later analysis, TCR association rates were found to vary across HLA loci, with the most associated TCRs seen for DRB1 alleles and the fewest for HLA-C alleles. Specific HLA alleles were associated with 16,951 TCR beta sequences at a false discovery rate of 0.05 in a later analysis. The authors suggested that the approach could potentially be extended to other disease states and immunological phenotypes. A few of the identified cytomegalovirus-associated TCR beta chains were confirmed in vitro to be specific for cytomegalovirus antigens. Sequencing depth was assumed to be roughly uniform across donors in the presence/absence analyses, though that assumption may not hold. A later analysis reported that several top co-occurrence clusters appeared linked to parvovirus B19, influenza, CMV and Epstein-Barr virus.

The library was produced with the immunoSEQ multiplex PCR assay. The multiplex PCR relied on a mix of 60 forward primers for TCR Vbeta segments and 13 reverse primers for TCR Jbeta segments. A multiplex PCR assay on genomic DNA amplified the CDR3 region of rearranged TCR beta genes. The Illumina HiSeq System was used to sequence the amplified TCR beta libraries as 87-base-pair reads. Per the source publication's procedure: A later analysis tallied 75 million to 85 million unique TCR beta chains across the roughly 610 repertoires, and around 12 million of those chains were shared by two or more donors. To remove PCR and sequencing errors, raw reads were error-corrected and collapsed into unique sequences using a nearest-neighbor algorithm that merged closely related sequences. V, D and J gene segments were assigned by aligning CDR3 sequences to IMGT reference sequences. For a sequence to be retained, a match of at least six nucleotides to both a V gene segment and a J gene segment was required. Rearrangements were classified as productive when the CDR3 lacked stop codons and remained in frame with V and J, and all other rearrangements were classified as non-productive. Following IMGT convention, CDR3 was defined as the stretch from the second conserved V-encoded cysteine to the conserved J-encoded phenylalanine. Sequences without an unambiguous match to a single V gene segment were excluded from the earlier analysis of about 640 of the donors. An earlier analysis of around 600 of the donors classified V segments as functional when productive rearrangements were above 56.7% and as segregating when the standard deviation between donors was above 5%. A statistical classification framework was built for diagnosing cytomegalovirus status from the catalog of TCR beta chain sequences. In a later analysis, TCR nucleotide sequences were compared against IMGT/GENE-DB human TR gene sequences so that V and J genes could be assigned. Using the TCRdist pipeline, a later analysis assigned CDR3 sequences along with most-parsimonious VDJ recombination scenarios. In a later analysis, each TCR beta chain was defined by its CDR3 amino acid sequence together with its V-gene family, and reads without a unique V-gene family were excluded. A later analysis removed 592 highly shared, low-generation-probability nucleotide sequences to deal with suspected cross-contamination and a sequencing artifact. In a later analysis, a clonal expansion index was calculated for each public chain from normalized within-repertoire ranks of inferred template counts. In a later analysis, generation probabilities were computed with a VDJ recombination model fitted to out-of-frame rearrangements, and the resulting probabilities were checked against IGoR. In a later analysis, hypergeometric tests were used to score TCR-TCR, TCR-HLA and TCR-CMV co-occurrence, with a repertoire-size bias correction applied to TCR pairs. False discovery rates were estimated in a later analysis by permuting HLA or CMV assignments 20 times. In a later analysis, co-occurring TCRs were grouped with DBSCAN, and TCRdist sequence similarity was added when clustering was performed within HLA-allele-positive subsets. Repertoires with fewer than 30,000 or more than 120,000 public chains, plus five repertoires with anomalous nucleotide sharing, were excluded from co-occurrence clustering. Not all clones reach the TCRdb copy of this immuneACCESS table, which keeps in-frame sequences only. Checked studies attribute under half of the gap to unresolved V genes and leave the rest unexplained. V and J calls and clone size come straight from that table; D and trimming were deduced from the DNA. Here the sample has roughly 140,000 clones; approximately 79% occur a single time. 5.5% to 8.5% of the sample lies in the top ten.

The cohort consisted of 666 healthy bone marrow donors. Cohort members were all nominally healthy when sampled, although unrecorded immune exposures were likely present. The donor was CMV seropositive and belonged to the group of about 290 seropositive cohort members. A peripheral blood sample was provided by each donor, and peripheral blood mononuclear cells were used for TCR beta sequencing. Genomic DNA was extracted from the blood cell samples with the Qiagen DNeasy Blood Extraction Kit. Reading from cysteine to phenylalanine, the CDR3 counts 14 amino acids. Only the CDR3 portion is preserved as DNA: 42 bases, with reading frame beginning at the first base. The germline V gene supplies CDR1 SGHRS and CDR2 YFSETQ. The junction shows trimming of 7 bases on V and 5 bases on J, plus 17 bases between the germline ends.

The clonotype comes from a woman aged 45-60 years in good health and CMV-seropositive. The chain couples TRBV5-1 to TRBJ2-3; TRBD2 is a possible D gene, resting on 6 matching bases. The sequencing input was PBMCs. The DNA sequence is as follows: TGCGCCAGCCATGCCGGGACTGCCAGAGATACGCAGTATTTT. Its protein product is CASHAGTARDTQYF.